Described below is a single T cell receptor (beta chain) sequence and its context. Its specific antigen is unknown. The sample belongs to a study of cytomegalovirus exposure and HLA in healthy donors (dated by TCRdb to about 2017). General notes on the study: An earlier analysis of approximately 590 of the donors reported about 250 Gb of sequence data and some 120 million unique TCR beta sequences from about 179 million T cells. Roughly 290 gigabases of sequencing data and 70 million to 95 million unique TCR sequences made up an early release that covered several hundred HLA-typed donors. Among the approximately 430 genotyped donors, about 83% belonged to the genetic ancestry cluster associated with self-reported Caucasian donors. The aim of the study was to test whether cataloging public T cell receptors could identify signatures of past pathogen exposure. The study used immunosequencing to profile the T cell repertoires of about 670 subjects and linked those repertoires to cytomegalovirus serostatus. In addition to the first cohort of 500 to 850 subjects, a separate validation cohort of approximately 130 different subjects was used. To predict cytomegalovirus infection status, the study brought together high-throughput TCR immunosequencing, statistical association of individual TCRs with disease status, and machine learning. A later analysis re-analyzed previously published TCR beta repertoires from roughly 600 donors and added high-resolution HLA genotyping to study TCR occurrence patterns. Rather than using new phenotypic data, the later analysis identified candidate immune exposures from TCR beta sequences and from how often those sequences occurred across donors. An earlier analysis of roughly 580 of the donors used high-throughput TCR beta sequencing to judge whether each TCR beta V gene segment behaved as functional or pseudogenic. Donor age, sex, ethnicity and CMV serostatus were compiled alongside the repertoire data. Genome-wide SNP genotypes for about 65% of the roughly 670 donors were used in a later genetic analysis, which treated that subset as a discovery cohort. Every discovery cohort repertoire had been produced on one sequencing platform. Both class I and class II loci were covered by HLA typing, at four-digit resolution. The number of typed donors differed by locus: about 620-630 for A, B, C, DRB1 and DQB1; 522 for DQA1; 606 for DPA1; and roughly 450 for DPB1. A few DR-DQ haplotypes were handled as single units for association and clustering because linkage in the cohort was strong. Among 398 genotyped donors of the cohort, an average of around 250,000 unique TCR beta nucleotide sequences was sequenced per donor, of which approximately 19% were non-productive. What the authors observed across the whole study: In a later genetic analysis, fewer N-insertions in productive TCRs were reported among donors in an Asian-associated ancestry cluster than the roughly 670-donor mean. Only TCR beta chains were sequenced in this cohort, and the absence of alpha or paired-chain data limited detectable features. Several of the top co-occurrence clusters appeared to be linked to parvovirus B19, influenza, CMV and Epstein-Barr virus, according to a later analysis. While some public TCRs were present in many individuals, most TCR sequences turned up only very rarely across donors. A later analysis found that HLA-associated TCR beta chains were more clonally expanded and had lower generation probabilities than equally common non-associated chains. Linkage disequilibrium might explain the correlated functional status among segregating V segments, but an unknown experimental factor could not be ruled out. The presence/absence analyses assumed that sequencing depth was roughly uniform across donors, and that assumption may not be true. A group of highly shared sequence variants was considered likely to be a technical artifact of the sequencing pipeline. A further reported finding was that TCR beta sequences accurately predicted the HLA-A and HLA-B alleles for most subjects in the first cohort. Cytomegalovirus status was reported to be diagnosed by the classifier with high specificity and sensitivity in both the original and validation cohorts. The only immune exposure information available for the cohort was CMV serostatus. Three of the identified cytomegalovirus-associated TCR beta chains were confirmed in vitro to be specific for cytomegalovirus antigens. Because counts were too low, approximately 18 rarely observed V segments, including chromosome 9 orphons, were excluded from the earlier analysis of 587 of the donors. According to the authors, the approach could potentially be generalized to other disease states and immunological phenotypes. A total of fewer than 200 TCR beta chains were listed by the study as associated with cytomegalovirus. Specific HLA alleles were associated with 15,000 to 20,000 TCR beta sequences at a false discovery rate of 0.05 in a later analysis. When HLA alleles, especially DR and DQ, strongly co-occurred, attributing TCR associations to individual alleles was difficult. In a later analysis, the rate of TCR association differed among HLA loci, with DRB1 alleles having the most associated TCRs and HLA-C alleles having the fewest. Broadly in line with IMGT annotations, most TCR beta V segments showed up in productive rearrangements about 87% or about 30% of the time in an earlier analysis of 587 of the donors. Because some donors lacked HLA typing at each locus, the association tests relied only on the typed subset. A later genetic analysis associated a missense DCLRE1C variant with V-gene and J-gene trimming of TCR beta chains, and an independent cohort replicated the association. Most CMV-associated TCR beta chains appeared to be HLA-restricted in a later analysis, and the HLA associations seemed to be driven largely by CMV exposure.

The cohort comprised 710 or so healthy bone marrow donors. Cohort members were all nominally healthy when sampled, although unrecorded immune exposures were likely present. The donor tested CMV seronegative, placing the donor among the 350 or so seronegative members of the cohort. Every donor gave a peripheral blood sample, and the peripheral blood mononuclear cells from that sample were used for TCR beta sequencing. The Qiagen DNeasy Blood Extraction Kit was used to extract genomic DNA from the blood cell samples. Receptors were amplified or captured by the immunoSEQ multiplex PCR assay. For the multiplex PCR, a mixture combining 60 forward primers for TCR Vbeta segments and 13 reverse primers for TCR Jbeta segments was used. The CDR3 region of rearranged TCR beta genes was amplified from genomic DNA by a multiplex PCR assay. The amplified TCR beta libraries were sequenced on the Illumina HiSeq System as 87-base-pair reads. The paper's data handling went like this. A later analysis counted about 80 million unique TCR beta chains across the 600 to 850 repertoires, and approximately 11 million of these chains were shared by at least two donors. To remove PCR and sequencing errors, raw reads were error-corrected and collapsed into unique sequences using a nearest-neighbor algorithm that merged closely related sequences. V, D and J gene segments were assigned by aligning CDR3 sequences to IMGT reference sequences. Each retained sequence needed at least a six-nucleotide match to both a V gene segment and a J gene segment. A rearrangement was called productive if the CDR3 had no stop codons and remained in frame with V and J, and every other rearrangement was called non-productive. CDR3 was defined by IMGT convention, running from the second conserved V-encoded cysteine to the conserved J-encoded phenylalanine. The earlier analysis of about 620 of the donors excluded sequences that lacked an unambiguous match to a single V gene segment. An earlier analysis of 450 to 650 of the donors called V segments functional above 56.7% productive rearrangements and segregating when the between-donor standard deviation exceeded 5%. A statistical classification framework was built to diagnose cytomegalovirus status from the catalog of TCR beta chain sequences. V and J gene assignment, in a later analysis, came from comparing TCR nucleotide sequences with IMGT/GENE-DB human TR gene sequences. A later analysis assigned CDR3 sequences and most-parsimonious VDJ recombination scenarios with the TCRdist pipeline. In a later analysis, each TCR beta chain was defined by its CDR3 amino acid sequence together with its V-gene family, and reads lacking a unique V-gene family were excluded. A later analysis removed 450 to 600 highly shared, low-generation-probability nucleotide sequences to deal with suspected cross-contamination and a sequencing artifact. In a later analysis, a clonal expansion index for each public chain was calculated from normalized within-repertoire ranks of inferred template counts. A later analysis computed generation probabilities with a VDJ recombination model fitted to out-of-frame rearrangements, and checked the results against IGoR. In a later analysis, TCR-TCR, TCR-HLA and TCR-CMV co-occurrence was scored with hypergeometric tests, and a repertoire-size bias correction was applied to TCR pairs. To estimate false discovery rates, a later analysis permuted the HLA or CMV assignments 20 times. In a later analysis, co-occurring TCRs were grouped using DBSCAN, and TCRdist sequence similarity was added for clustering within HLA-allele-positive subsets. Co-occurrence clustering excluded repertoires with fewer than 30,000 or more than 120,000 public chains, plus five with anomalous nucleotide sharing. Drawn from immuneACCESS, this table holds only the in-frame rearrangements with V and J called that TCRdb kept. Clones are partly lost; checked studies trace under half to an unresolved V gene and leave the rest unexplained. The V and J calls and clone size come from that table; D and trimming were worked out from the DNA. This sample's table carries some 40,000 clones. Of the sample, under 5% falls within the top ten clones.

This TCR was sampled from a male donor in good health and CMV-seronegative. Sequences were obtained from PBMCs.

The sequenced DNA is TGTGCCAGCAGCTTAAAAGCGGGGGGGTACGAGCAGTACTTC. This is translated as CASSLKAGGYEQYF. The chain employs TRBV11-2 and TRBJ2-7, and TRBD2 aligns with 10 junction nucleotides. From the germline V gene, CDR1 is SGHAT and CDR2 is FQNNGV. Compared with germline, V lacks 2 bases and J lacks 4 bases; bases without a gene match: 2. Reading from cysteine to phenylalanine, the CDR3 counts 14 amino acids. Only the CDR3 DNA stays, 42 bases, in frame from base 1.